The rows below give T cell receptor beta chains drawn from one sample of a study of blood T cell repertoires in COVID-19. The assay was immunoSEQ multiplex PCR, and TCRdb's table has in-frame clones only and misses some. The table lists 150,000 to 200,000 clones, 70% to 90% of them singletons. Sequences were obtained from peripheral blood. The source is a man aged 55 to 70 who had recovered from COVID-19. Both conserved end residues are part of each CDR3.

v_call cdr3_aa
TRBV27 CASSLRPREKLFF
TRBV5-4 CASSPGGQNPGNTIYF
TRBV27 CASAFGGTLNEKLFF
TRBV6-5 CASSYGGTGSYGYTF
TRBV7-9 CASSLSAGTYEQYF
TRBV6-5 CASRLLGTGVGYTF
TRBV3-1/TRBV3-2 CASGLTTGELFF
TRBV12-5 CASGQGTTDTQYF
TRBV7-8 CASSFALSSDTQYF
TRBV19 CASSRTSGGYYEQYF
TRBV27 CASSLKQGGAYEQYF
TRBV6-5 CASVTGGAGNYGYTF
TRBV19 CASNTRGGQGNYGYTF
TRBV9 CASSVAGTGAFMNTEAFF
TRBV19 CASSITGQGAKEFF
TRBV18 CASSPLGQGANEQFF
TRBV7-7 CASSLDAGATYEQYF
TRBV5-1 CASSLAAAGAQPYGYTF
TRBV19 CASSIEFNTGELFF
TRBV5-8 CASSLSGTTNEKLFF
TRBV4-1 CASSQDWDKVSGNTIYF
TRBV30 CAWGEGTASSWQYF
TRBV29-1 CSVTGVGNTEAFF
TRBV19 CASSTLTGAPSGANVLTF
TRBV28 CASSSGQGAHGYTF
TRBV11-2 CASSLAPGYEQYF
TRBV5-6 CASSLVGSEAFF
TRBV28 CASRLGGNYGYTF
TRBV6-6 CASSYVSDEKLFF
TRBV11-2 CASSLGATREVADTQYF
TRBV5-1 CASSLTQGAPMAFF
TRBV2 CASSEPNRAGYTF
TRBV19 CASSTRGDRGSISGSYNEQFF
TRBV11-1 CASSPTGYYGYTF
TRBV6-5 CASSYSGGGALETQYF
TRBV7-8 CASSLGQAGSTEAFF
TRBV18 CASSPSSVSGNTIYF
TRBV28 CASSFDTSTEAFF
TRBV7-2 CASSPRGQGNTIYF
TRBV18 CASSPPGYILQGDTQYF
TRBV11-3 CASSPTGGRPREAFF
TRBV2 CASTPGQGAGQPQHF
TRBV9 CASSVGGPDQPQHF
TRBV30 CAWSAIDRVQPQHF
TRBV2 CASTTGSQPQHF
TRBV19 CASRYQQGGEKLFF
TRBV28 CASSLLGVANYGYTF
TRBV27 CASSWAGQETQYF
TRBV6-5 CASSWGGRQETQYF